The present T cell receptor beta chain was sequenced within a study of PD-L1 blockade in urothelial cancer (TCRdb year 2017). For context, the study as a whole: Therapy was started in the mid-2010s for all patients, and atezolizumab 1,200 mg was administered intravenously every 3 weeks. About nine tenths of the roughly 29 patients were males with bladder-origin urothelial cancer, and about 60% of the roughly 29 reported a prior smoking history. Patients had an ECOG performance status of 0 or 1 and had received between 0 and 3 prior chemotherapy regimens. Blood samples were analyzed 3 weeks after the start of treatment (second dose) and 6 weeks after the start of treatment. Blood samples yielded a median of around 150,000 T cells and around 80,000 unique TCRs, with median clonality approximately 0.08. The study was an exploratory multi-omic analysis of somatic, immune and clinical correlates of response to PD-L1 blockade with atezolizumab in urothelial cancer. TCR sequencing covered pretreatment tumor samples and matched, serially collected peripheral blood taken before and after atezolizumab treatment. Durable clinical benefit was defined as progression-free survival longer than 6 months, and TCR features were also tested against progression-free and overall survival. In the same patients, whole exome sequencing and RNA sequencing of pretreatment tumors were performed in addition to TCR sequencing. About 10 patients reached durable clinical benefit, while 15 to 20 patients did not. Just over 28 patients had pretreatment blood TCR-seq, about 25 had at least one posttreatment blood collection, and about 25 had tumor TCR-seq.

Compared with germline, V lacks 1 base and J lacks 17 bases; bases without a gene match: 3. CDR1 and CDR2 (DFQATT, SNEGSKA) derive from the germline V gene (reference sequence). The CDR3 runs 10 residues from the cysteine to the phenylalanine. CDR3 DNA only is kept here, 30 bases in frame from base 1. Concerning this clone itself: It lacks a known antigen. Per-nucleotide qualities are absent, and no much larger clonotype sits a single base away.

Overall results and qualifications from the work: A pretreatment peripheral blood TCR clonality below the median was linked to improved progression-free and overall survival. Because of the small sample size (n of about 29) and the many exploratory analyses performed, the results are intended to be regarded as hypothesis-generating. At 3 weeks after the start of treatment, tumor-associated TCR clones in peripheral blood had expanded more in patients with durable benefit (n ≈ 24, p = 0.022).

Synthetic TCR analog templates were spiked into each PCR to estimate absolute template abundance from read counts. TCRbeta CDR3 regions were amplified from genomic DNA with bias-controlled V and J gene primers using the immunoSEQ assay. Rearranged TCRbeta segments were sequenced at approximately 20X coverage. Per the original workflow: Clustering was used to correct sequencing errors, and CDR3s were annotated against IMGT to assign V, D and J genes. Downstream analyses used only productive TCRbeta rearrangements, leaving out any out-of-frame or stop-codon sequences. Clonality was computed as one minus Shannon entropy normalized by the log of the number of unique productive sequences. Fisher's exact test with Benjamini-Hochberg correction, at a threshold of adjusted p below 0.01, was used to find clones that differed between time points or between blood and tumor. Imported from immuneACCESS, the table was reduced by TCRdb to in-frame sequences with V and J called. These copies leave out some clones; in studies compared against another copy, an unresolved V gene accounts for under half, and the cause of the remainder is not known. The V and J calls and clone size are taken from that table; D and trimming were inferred from the DNA. The sample data list about 21,000 clones, and around 90% of these were observed just once. Clones ranked in the top ten supply about 16% of the sample.

A cohort of roughly 30 patients with locally advanced or metastatic urothelial carcinoma, treated at Memorial Sloan Kettering on a trial protocol, was included. Peripheral blood mononuclear cells were collected pretreatment and during treatment, with between 1 and 8 total time points obtained per patient. The Qiagen DNeasy Blood extraction kit was used to purify genomic DNA from total PBMCs and from tumor samples. Collected pretreatment and during treatment, PBMCs were isolated and stored as previously described. This TCR came from an older woman with urothelial cancer. The specimen was PBMCs, collected around atezolizumab (anti-PD-L1) treatment. The V and J segments used are TRBV20-1 and TRBJ1-4, with 8 bases matching TRBD1. This receptor has the CDR3 CSARGQGHFF. The nucleotides are TGCAGTGCTAGAGGACAGGGGCATTTTTTT.